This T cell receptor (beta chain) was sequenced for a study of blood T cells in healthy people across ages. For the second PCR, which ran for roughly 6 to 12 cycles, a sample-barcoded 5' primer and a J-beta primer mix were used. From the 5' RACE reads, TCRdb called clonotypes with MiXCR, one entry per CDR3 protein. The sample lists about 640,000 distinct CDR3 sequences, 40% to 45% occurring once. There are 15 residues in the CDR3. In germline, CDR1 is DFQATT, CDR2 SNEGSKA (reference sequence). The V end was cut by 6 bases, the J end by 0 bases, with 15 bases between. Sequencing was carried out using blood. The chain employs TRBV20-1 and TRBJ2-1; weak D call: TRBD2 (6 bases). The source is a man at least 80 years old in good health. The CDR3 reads CSAQPGGPSYNEQFF. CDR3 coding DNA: TGCAGTGCCCAACCCGGGGGTCCCTCCTACAATGAGCAGTTCTTC.